These T cell receptor beta chains were read from a single sample in a study of T-cell reconstitution after alpha-beta-depleted transplantation in children. TCRdb re-derived calls from the PCR reads in MiXCR, one entry per CDR3 protein. In the table there are 350,000 to 400,000 distinct CDR3 sequences, 20% of which are singletons. The sequencing here drew on PBMCs from the stem cell graft donor, taken from the stem cell graft. The origin of the receptors is a human donor who donated a stem cell graft to a child with acute myeloid leukemia. The CDR3 runs from the conserved cysteine through the conserved F or W. The D gene is left open where the match is weak. The listing skips clone size in some rows; elsewhere it reads once, few, many or a size class.

CDR3 DNA | CDR3 protein | clone size | J gene | V gene | D gene
TGTGCCAGCAGCGCCCCGATGGCCGGGGACAACTATGGCTACACCTTC | CASSAPMAGDNYGYTF | - | TRBJ1-2 | TRBV9 | -
TGCAGTGCTAGGTTGGGGAGTAGAAATGAAAAACTGTTTTTT | CSARLGSRNEKLFF | many | TRBJ1-4 | TRBV20-1 | -
TGTGCCAGCAGGCGCATCGGGACAGGTGGGAACAATGAGCAGTTCTTC | CASRRIGTGGNNEQFF | - | TRBJ2-1 | TRBV7-3 | TRBD1
TGTGCCAGCAGCCAAGCCATCGACAGCGTGAACACCGGGGAGCTGTTTTTT | CASSQAIDSVNTGELFF | few | TRBJ2-2 | TRBV7-9 | -
TGTGCCAGCAGTGGTGTCCGGGACCATACCTACGAGCAGTACTTC | CASSGVRDHTYEQYF | many | TRBJ2-7 | TRBV25-1 | -
TGCAGCGCTGTGGACGTGGGCAGGGGCCAGTACTTC | CSAVDVGRGQYF | many | TRBJ2-7 | TRBV29-1 | -
TGCGCCAGCAGCTTGAAGCGGTCGGAGGGAGATACGCAGTATTTT | CASSLKRSEGDTQYF | - | TRBJ2-3 | TRBV5-1 | -
TGCAGCGTTGTGATAGGGAGCGCCTATGGCTACACCTTC | CSVVIGSAYGYTF | - | TRBJ1-2 | TRBV29-1 | -
TGTGCCAGCAGCATCCCGGGACAGGGGGCGAACACTGAAGCTTTCTTT | CASSIPGQGANTEAFF | few | TRBJ1-1 | TRBV13 | TRBD1
TGTGCCAGCAGCCACCGCGGCTACGAGCAGTACTTC | CASSHRGYEQYF | few | TRBJ2-7 | TRBV3-1 | -
TGTGCCAGCAGCTTAGTTTCGACGGGACAGGGAGATACGCAGTATTTT | CASSLVSTGQGDTQYF | once | TRBJ2-3 | TRBV11-1 | TRBD1
TGTGCCAGCAGCGCCCGTCCGGGACTAGCGCACTCCTACAATGAGCAGTTCTTC | CASSARPGLAHSYNEQFF | - | TRBJ2-1 | TRBV9 | TRBD2
TGCGCCAGCAGCCCAGTAGCGGATTCGAATTCACCCCTCCACTTT | CASSPVADSNSPLHF | - | TRBJ1-6 | TRBV4-3 | -
TGTGCCAGCAGCCTCCTTTCCAAAGCGAGCTACAATGAGCAGTTCTTC | CASSLLSKASYNEQFF | - | TRBJ2-1 | TRBV6-2/TRBV6-3 | -
TGTGCCAGCAGCTTAAGGCGGAGTTCGGAGACCCAGTACTTC | CASSLRRSSETQYF | - | TRBJ2-5 | TRBV7-2 | -
TGCAGTGCTAGAGTGACAGAAGCGTACCAAGAGACCCAGTACTTC | CSARVTEAYQETQYF | - | TRBJ2-5 | TRBV20-1 | -
TGCAGTGCTCCCGCGGGGGACAGGGTCACCGGGGAGCTGTTTTTT | CSAPAGDRVTGELFF | few | TRBJ2-2 | TRBV20-1 | TRBD1
TGCGCCAGCAGCACCCGGACAGGGGTCACCTACGAGCAGTACTTC | CASSTRTGVTYEQYF | many | TRBJ2-7 | TRBV5-1 | TRBD1
TGTGCCAGCAGTTCAAAGCCACAGGGTACTGAAAAACTGTTTTTT | CASSSKPQGTEKLFF | few | TRBJ1-4 | TRBV12-3/TRBV12-4 | -
TGCAGCGAACAGACAGGGGGCATAAACAATGAGCAGTTCTTC | CSEQTGGINNEQFF | - | TRBJ2-1 | TRBV29-1 | TRBD1
TGTGCCAGCAGTTTAGCCGTGACGAGCTCCTACAATGAGCAGTTCTTC | CASSLAVTSSYNEQFF | many | TRBJ2-1 | TRBV27 | -
TGTGCCAGCAGCGTAGCCTCAAAAGGATCAGATACGCAGTATTTT | CASSVASKGSDTQYF | - | TRBJ2-3 | TRBV9 | -
TGCGCCAGCAGCGGTGACAGTGGGGGTGGGGACAATGAGCAGTTCTTC | CASSGDSGGGDNEQFF | few | TRBJ2-1 | TRBV4-3 | -
TGCAGCGTTGAAGGGCTAGCGGGGGTATCCTACAATGAGCAGTTCTTC | CSVEGLAGVSYNEQFF | many | TRBJ2-1 | TRBV29-1 | TRBD2
TGTGCCACCAGTGACCCGACTAGCGTTGACAATGAGCAGTTCTTC | CATSDPTSVDNEQFF | few | TRBJ2-1 | TRBV24-1 | TRBD2
TGTGCCAGCAGCTCAAGGGACAGGGTGAGAGATACGCAGTATTTT | CASSSRDRVRDTQYF | - | TRBJ2-3 | TRBV7-3 | TRBD1
TGCAGCGTTGAGGGGGGGACAGGGGGCTCCTACAATGAGCAGTTCTTC | CSVEGGTGGSYNEQFF | few | TRBJ2-1 | TRBV29-1 | TRBD1
TGTGCCATCCGGGACTCATCGACCACAGATACGCAGTATTTT | CAIRDSSTTDTQYF | few | TRBJ2-3 | TRBV24-1 | -
TGTGCCATCCCTGGGGGGGAGTCCTCCTACAATGAGCAGTTCTTC | CAIPGGESSYNEQFF | - | TRBJ2-1 | TRBV7-8 | TRBD2
TGTGCCACCAGTGACCCAGGGGGGCACCTCCACTTT | CATSDPGGHLHF | - | TRBJ1-6 | TRBV24-1 | TRBD1
TGTGCCAGCAGTTTAGGTTTTGAGACCCAGTACTTC | CASSLGFETQYF | few | TRBJ2-5 | TRBV28 | -
TGTGCCAGCAGCACCCGGACTAGCGGGACGCTGTTCTTC | CASSTRTSGTLFF | many | TRBJ2-1 | TRBV7-3 | TRBD2
TGCGCCAGCAGCTCTACGGGCCTAGCGACGATTAATGAGCAGTTCTTC | CASSSTGLATINEQFF | - | TRBJ2-1 | TRBV5-1 | -
TGTGCCAGCAGCTTAGGGACAGGGGGGGCCTACGAGCAGTACTTC | CASSLGTGGAYEQYF | few | TRBJ2-7 | TRBV7-2 | TRBD1
TGCGCCAGCAGCCAGGCGGGAGTAAGAACCGGGGAGCTGTTTTTT | CASSQAGVRTGELFF | - | TRBJ2-2 | TRBV4-1 | TRBD2
TGTGCCACCAGCAGAGCGGACAGGGGTGATTCACCCCTCCACTTT | CATSRADRGDSPLHF | few | TRBJ1-6 | TRBV15 | TRBD1
TGTGCCAGCAGCTCCCAAGCGGGAGCATACAATGAGCAGTTCTTC | CASSSQAGAYNEQFF | few | TRBJ2-1 | TRBV7-8 | TRBD2
TGTGCCAGCAGTTTTGGGGAATCAGATACGCAGTATTTT | CASSFGESDTQYF | - | TRBJ2-3 | TRBV12-3/TRBV12-4 | -
TGTGCCAGCAGTTTAGGACAAAAGAACGAGCAGTACTTC | CASSLGQKNEQYF | - | TRBJ2-7 | TRBV27 | -
TGTGCCAGCAGAACTAGCCGAAACACAGATACGCAGTATTTT | CASRTSRNTDTQYF | - | TRBJ2-3 | TRBV2 | -
TGTGCCACCAGCAGAGGTGACAGGGATGCAGAGACCCAGTACTTC | CATSRGDRDAETQYF | - | TRBJ2-5 | TRBV15 | TRBD1
TGTGCCAGCAGTGAGGGTGAGGCCAATGGCTACACCTTC | CASSEGEANGYTF | - | TRBJ1-2 | TRBV25-1 | -
TGCAGTGCTAGAGTCACGGGACAGGGATTCTATGGCTACACCTTC | CSARVTGQGFYGYTF | - | TRBJ1-2 | TRBV20-1 | TRBD1
TGTGCCGTCGGTACCGGGACACTTAATGAAAAACTGTTTTTT | CAVGTGTLNEKLFF | - | TRBJ1-4 | TRBV10-3 | -
TGTGCCACAGTCAAGGCAGGCGGACTAACAGATACGCAGTATTTT | CATVKAGGLTDTQYF | - | TRBJ2-3 | TRBV2 | -
TGCAGTGCTAACACAGGGGACGAGCAGTACTTC | CSANTGDEQYF | few | TRBJ2-7 | TRBV20-1 | TRBD1
TGTGCCATCAGTGGCAAGACTAGCTCCACCTACGAGCAGTACTTC | CAISGKTSSTYEQYF | few | TRBJ2-7 | TRBV10-3 | TRBD2
TGTGCCAGCAGAAGGGACAGTCGAAGCGAGCAGTACTTC | CASRRDSRSEQYF | - | TRBJ2-7 | TRBV28 | TRBD1
TGTGCCAGCAGCTTTGGGACAGCGTCTAGCACAGATACGCAGTATTTT | CASSFGTASSTDTQYF | - | TRBJ2-3 | TRBV7-9 | TRBD1
TGCAGTGCTAGAGATCATTCCCAGCGGGAGTTCACCGGGGAGCTGTTTTTT | CSARDHSQREFTGELFF | - | TRBJ2-2 | TRBV20-1 | TRBD2
TGCAGTGCTGGCTTAGGCGAGCAGTACTTC | CSAGLGEQYF | many | TRBJ2-7 | TRBV20-1 | -
TGTGCCAGTAGTCCTCTTCTCAGGGACCACGAGCAGTACTTC | CASSPLLRDHEQYF | many | TRBJ2-7 | TRBV19 | -
TGTGCCAGCAGTTCCAATAGCGGGAGCCGGGAGCTGTTTTTT | CASSSNSGSRELFF | - | TRBJ2-2 | TRBV27 | TRBD2
TGTTCTAGCGGGAGATGGGATACGCAGTATTTT | CSSGRWDTQYF | few | TRBJ2-3 | TRBV20-1 | TRBD2
TGTGCCAGCAGCACCCTTAGCGGGAGGGCCAACAATGAGCAGTTCTTC | CASSTLSGRANNEQFF | - | TRBJ2-1 | TRBV11-1 | TRBD2